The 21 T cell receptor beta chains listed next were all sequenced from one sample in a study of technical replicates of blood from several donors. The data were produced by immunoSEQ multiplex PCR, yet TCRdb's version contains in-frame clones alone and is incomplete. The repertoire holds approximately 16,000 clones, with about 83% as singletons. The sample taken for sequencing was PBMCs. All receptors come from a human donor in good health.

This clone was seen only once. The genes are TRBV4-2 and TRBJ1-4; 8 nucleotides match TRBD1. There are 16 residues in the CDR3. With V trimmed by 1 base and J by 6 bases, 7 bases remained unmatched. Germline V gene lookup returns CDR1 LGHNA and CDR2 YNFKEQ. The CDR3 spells CASSQATGQDYEKLFF. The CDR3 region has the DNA TGTGCCAGCAGCCAAGCCACGGGACAGGATTATGAAAAACTGTTTTTT.

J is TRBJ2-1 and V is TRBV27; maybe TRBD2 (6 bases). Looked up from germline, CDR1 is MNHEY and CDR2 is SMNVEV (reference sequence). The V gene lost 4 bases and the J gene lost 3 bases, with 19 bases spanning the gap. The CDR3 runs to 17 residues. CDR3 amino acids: CASSSSHLATNYNEQFF. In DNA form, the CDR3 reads TGTGCCAGCAGTTCCTCCCACCTAGCGACGAACTACAATGAGCAGTTCTTC.

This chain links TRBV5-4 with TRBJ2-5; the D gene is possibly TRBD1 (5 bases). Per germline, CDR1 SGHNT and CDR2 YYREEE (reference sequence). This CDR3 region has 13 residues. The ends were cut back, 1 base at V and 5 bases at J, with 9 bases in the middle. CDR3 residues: CASSLQGSETQYF. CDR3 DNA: TGTGCCAGCAGCTTGCAGGGTAGCGAGACCCAGTACTTC.

In nucleotides, the CDR3 is TGTGCCACCAGCCCGGGGGGGCTAGCGGGGTCCTACGAGCAGTACTTC. Its translation: CATSPGGLAGSYEQYF. The chain is built from TRBV15 and TRBJ2-7, with 9 bases identical to TRBD2. With V trimmed by 5 bases and J by 1 base, 9 bases remained unmatched. The CDR3 runs 16 residues. Germline CDR1 reads LNHNV; CDR2 reads YYDKDF (reference sequence).

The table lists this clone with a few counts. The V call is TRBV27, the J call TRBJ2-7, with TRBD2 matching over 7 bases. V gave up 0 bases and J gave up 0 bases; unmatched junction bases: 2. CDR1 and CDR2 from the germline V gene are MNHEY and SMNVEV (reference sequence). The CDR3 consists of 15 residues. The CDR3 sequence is CASSLSRTSSYEQYF. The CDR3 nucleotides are TGTGCCAGCAGTTTATCGAGGACTAGCTCCTACGAGCAGTACTTC.

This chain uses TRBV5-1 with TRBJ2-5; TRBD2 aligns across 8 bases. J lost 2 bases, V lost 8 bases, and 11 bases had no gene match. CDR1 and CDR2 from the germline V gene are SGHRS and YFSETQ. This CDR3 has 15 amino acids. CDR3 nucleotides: TGCGCCAGTGCTGGGATAGCGGGGATTCAAGAGACCCAGTACTTC. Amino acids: CASAGIAGIQETQYF.

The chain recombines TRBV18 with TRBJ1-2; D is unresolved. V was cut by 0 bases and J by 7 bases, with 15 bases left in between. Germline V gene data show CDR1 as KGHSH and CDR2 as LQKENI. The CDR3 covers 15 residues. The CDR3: CASSPPGVRRPGYTF. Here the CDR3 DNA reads TGTGCCAGCTCACCACCGGGCGTCCGGAGGCCTGGCTACACCTTC. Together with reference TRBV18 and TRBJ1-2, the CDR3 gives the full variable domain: NAGVMQNPRHLVRRRGQEARLRCSPMKGHSHVYWYRQLPEEGLKFMVYLQKENIIDESGMPKERFSAEFPKEGPSILRIQQVVRGDSAAYFCASSPPGVRRPGYTFGSGTRLTVV.

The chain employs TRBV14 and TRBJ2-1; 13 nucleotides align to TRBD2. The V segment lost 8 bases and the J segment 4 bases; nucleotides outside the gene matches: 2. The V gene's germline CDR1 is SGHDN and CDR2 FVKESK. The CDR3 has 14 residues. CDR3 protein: CASSGLAGYNEQFF. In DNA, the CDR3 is TGTGCCAGCTCGGGACTAGCGGGGTACAATGAGCAGTTCTTC.

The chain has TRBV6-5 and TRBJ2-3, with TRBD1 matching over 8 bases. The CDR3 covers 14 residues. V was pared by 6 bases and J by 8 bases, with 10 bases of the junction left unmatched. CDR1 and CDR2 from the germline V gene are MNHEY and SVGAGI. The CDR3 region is CASRGTGLEGTQYF. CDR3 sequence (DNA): TGTGCCAGCAGAGGGACAGGCCTCGAAGGTACGCAGTATTTT.

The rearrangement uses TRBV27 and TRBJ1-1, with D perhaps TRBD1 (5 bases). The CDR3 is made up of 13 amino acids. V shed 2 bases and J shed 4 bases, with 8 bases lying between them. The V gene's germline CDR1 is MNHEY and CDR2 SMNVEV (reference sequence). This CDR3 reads CASSLRGGTEAFF. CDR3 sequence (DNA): TGTGCCAGCAGTTTACGGGGGGGCACTGAAGCTTTCTTT.

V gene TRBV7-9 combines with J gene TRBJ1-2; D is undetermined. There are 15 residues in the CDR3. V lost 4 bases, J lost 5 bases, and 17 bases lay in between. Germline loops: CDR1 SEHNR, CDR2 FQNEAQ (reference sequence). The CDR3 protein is CASSSGGAYRYGYTF. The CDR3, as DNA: TGTGCCAGCAGCTCCGGTGGTGCCTACAGATATGGCTACACCTTC.

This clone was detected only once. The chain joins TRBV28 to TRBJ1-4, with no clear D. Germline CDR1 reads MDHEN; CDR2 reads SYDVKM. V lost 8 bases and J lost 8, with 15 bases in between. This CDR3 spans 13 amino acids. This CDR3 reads CASLGGGEEKLFF. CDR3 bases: TGTGCCAGCCTGGGCGGAGGAGAGGAAAAACTGTTTTTT.

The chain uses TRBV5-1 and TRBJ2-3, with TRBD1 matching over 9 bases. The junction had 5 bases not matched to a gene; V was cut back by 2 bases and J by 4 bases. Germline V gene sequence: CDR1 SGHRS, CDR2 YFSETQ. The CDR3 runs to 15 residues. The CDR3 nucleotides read TGCGCCAGCAGCTTACAGGGGGCTTGGTCAGATACGCAGTATTTT. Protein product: CASSLQGAWSDTQYF.

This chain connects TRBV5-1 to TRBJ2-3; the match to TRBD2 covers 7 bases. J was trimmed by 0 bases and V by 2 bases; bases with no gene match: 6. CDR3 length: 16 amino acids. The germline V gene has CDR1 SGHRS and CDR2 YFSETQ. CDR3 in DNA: TGCGCCAGCAGCTTCCCAGCGGGAATCAGCACAGATACGCAGTATTTT. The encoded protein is CASSFPAGISTDTQYF.

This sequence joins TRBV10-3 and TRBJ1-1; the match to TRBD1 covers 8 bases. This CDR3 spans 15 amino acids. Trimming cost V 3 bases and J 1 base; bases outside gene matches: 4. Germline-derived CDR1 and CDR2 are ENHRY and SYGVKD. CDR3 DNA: TGTGCCATCAGTGACCCAGGGACAGGGAACACTGAAGCTTTCTTT. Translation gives CAISDPGTGNTEAFF.

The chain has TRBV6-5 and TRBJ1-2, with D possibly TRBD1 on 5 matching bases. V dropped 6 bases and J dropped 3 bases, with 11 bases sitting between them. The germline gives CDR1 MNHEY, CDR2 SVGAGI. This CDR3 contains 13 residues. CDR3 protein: CASRYDRDYGYTF. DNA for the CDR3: TGTGCCAGCAGATACGACAGAGACTATGGCTACACCTTC.

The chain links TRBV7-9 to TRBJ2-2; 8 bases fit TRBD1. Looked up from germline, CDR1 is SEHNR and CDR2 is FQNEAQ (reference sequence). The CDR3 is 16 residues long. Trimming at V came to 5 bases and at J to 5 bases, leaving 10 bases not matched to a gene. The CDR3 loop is CASSQLDRVITGELFF. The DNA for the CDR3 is TGTGCCAGCAGCCAACTGGACAGGGTCATTACCGGGGAGCTGTTTTTT.

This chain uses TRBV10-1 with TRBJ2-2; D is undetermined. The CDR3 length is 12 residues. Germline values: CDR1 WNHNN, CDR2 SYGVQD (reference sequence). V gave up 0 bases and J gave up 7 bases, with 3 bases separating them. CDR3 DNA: TGCGCCAGCAGTGAGTCGTACGGGGAGCTGTTTTTT. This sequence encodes CASSESYGELFF.

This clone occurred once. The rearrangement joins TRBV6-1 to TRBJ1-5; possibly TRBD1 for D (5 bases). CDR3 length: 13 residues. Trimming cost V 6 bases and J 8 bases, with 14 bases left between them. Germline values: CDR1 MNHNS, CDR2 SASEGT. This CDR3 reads CASRGGRREPQHF. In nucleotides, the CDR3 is TGTGCCAGCAGGGGGGGACGGCGGGAGCCCCAGCATTTT.

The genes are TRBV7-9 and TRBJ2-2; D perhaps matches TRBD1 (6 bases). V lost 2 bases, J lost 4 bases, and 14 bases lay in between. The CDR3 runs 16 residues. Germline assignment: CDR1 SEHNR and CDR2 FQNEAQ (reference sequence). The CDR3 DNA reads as TGTGCCAGCAGCTTATCTCCGGACAGTGCCACCGGGGAGCTGTTTTTT. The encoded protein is CASSLSPDSATGELFF.

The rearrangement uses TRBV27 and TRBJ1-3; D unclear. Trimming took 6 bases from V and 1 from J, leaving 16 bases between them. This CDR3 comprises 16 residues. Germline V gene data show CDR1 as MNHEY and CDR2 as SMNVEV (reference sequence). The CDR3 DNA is TGTGCCAGCAGCCGCAGCGGGGTTCTTTCTGGAAACACCATATATTTT. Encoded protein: CASSRSGVLSGNTIYF.